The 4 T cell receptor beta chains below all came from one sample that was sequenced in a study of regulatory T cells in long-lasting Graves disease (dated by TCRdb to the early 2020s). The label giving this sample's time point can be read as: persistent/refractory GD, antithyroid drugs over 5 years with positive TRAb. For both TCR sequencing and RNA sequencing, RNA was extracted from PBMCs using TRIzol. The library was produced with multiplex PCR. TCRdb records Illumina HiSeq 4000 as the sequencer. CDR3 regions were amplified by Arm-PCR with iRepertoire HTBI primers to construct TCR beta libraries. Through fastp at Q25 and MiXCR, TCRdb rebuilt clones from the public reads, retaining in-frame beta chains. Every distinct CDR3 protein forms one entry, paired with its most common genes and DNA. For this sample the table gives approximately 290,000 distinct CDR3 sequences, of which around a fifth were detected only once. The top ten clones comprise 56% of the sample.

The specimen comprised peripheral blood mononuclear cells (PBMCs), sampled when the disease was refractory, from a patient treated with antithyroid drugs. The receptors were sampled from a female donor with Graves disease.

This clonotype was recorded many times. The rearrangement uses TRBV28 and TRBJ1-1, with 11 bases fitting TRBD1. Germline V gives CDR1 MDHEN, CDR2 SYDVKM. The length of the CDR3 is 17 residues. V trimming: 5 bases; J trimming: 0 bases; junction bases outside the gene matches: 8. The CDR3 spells CASSLTRDRGMNTEAFF. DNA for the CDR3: TGTGCCAGCAGTCTAACCCGGGACAGGGGGATGAACACTGAAGCTTTCTTT.

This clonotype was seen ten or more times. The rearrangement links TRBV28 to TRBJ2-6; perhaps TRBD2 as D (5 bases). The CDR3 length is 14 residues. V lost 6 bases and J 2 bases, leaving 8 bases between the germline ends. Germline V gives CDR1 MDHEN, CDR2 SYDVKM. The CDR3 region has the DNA TGTGCCAGCAGGTACGGGGCTGGGGCCAACGTCCTGACTTTC. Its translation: CASRYGAGANVLTF.

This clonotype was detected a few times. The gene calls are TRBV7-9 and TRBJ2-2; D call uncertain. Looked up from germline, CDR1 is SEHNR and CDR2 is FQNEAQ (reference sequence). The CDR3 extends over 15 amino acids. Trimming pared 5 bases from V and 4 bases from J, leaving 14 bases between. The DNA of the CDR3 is TGTGCCAGCAGCCGGCCAAACGACGGCACCGGGGAGCTGTTTTTT. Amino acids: CASSRPNDGTGELFF.

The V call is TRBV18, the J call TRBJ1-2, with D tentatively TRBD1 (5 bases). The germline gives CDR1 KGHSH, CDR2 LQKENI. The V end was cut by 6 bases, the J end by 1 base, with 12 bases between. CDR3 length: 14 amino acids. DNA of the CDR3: TGTGCCAGCTCGCGCAGGGACCATAACTATGGCTACACCTTC. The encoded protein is CASSRRDHNYGYTF.